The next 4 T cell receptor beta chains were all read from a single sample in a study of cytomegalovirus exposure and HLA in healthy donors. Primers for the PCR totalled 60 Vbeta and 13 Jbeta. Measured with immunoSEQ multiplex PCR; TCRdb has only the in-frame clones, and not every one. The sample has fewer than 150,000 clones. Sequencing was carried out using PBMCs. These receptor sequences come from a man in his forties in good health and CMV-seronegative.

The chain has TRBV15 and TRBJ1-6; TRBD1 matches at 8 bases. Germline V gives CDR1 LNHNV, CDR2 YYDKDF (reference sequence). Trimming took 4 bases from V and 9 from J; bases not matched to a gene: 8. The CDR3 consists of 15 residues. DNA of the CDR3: TGTGCCACCAGCAACCGGACAGGGTTTTTTTCACCCCTCCACTTT. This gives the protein CATSNRTGFFSPLHF.

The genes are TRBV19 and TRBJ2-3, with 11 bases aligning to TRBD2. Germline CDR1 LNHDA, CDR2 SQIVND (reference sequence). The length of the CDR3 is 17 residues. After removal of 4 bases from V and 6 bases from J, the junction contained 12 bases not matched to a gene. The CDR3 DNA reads TGTGCCAGTAGTAGGGGCGTGGGACTAGCGGCGGACGATACGCAGTATTTT. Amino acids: CASSRGVGLAADDTQYF.

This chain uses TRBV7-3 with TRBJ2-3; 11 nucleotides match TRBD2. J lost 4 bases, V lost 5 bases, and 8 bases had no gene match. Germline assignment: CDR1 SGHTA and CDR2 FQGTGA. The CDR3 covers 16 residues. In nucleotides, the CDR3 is TGTGCCAGCAGCCTTAGCGGGGGGGCCCTTGCAGATACGCAGTATTTT. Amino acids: CASSLSGGALADTQYF.

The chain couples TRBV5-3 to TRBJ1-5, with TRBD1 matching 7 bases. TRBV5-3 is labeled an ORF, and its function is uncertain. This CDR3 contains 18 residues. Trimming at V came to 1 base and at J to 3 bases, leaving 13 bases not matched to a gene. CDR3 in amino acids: CARSLRGPQGQINQPQHF. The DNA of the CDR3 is TGTGCCAGAAGCTTGAGGGGTCCACAGGGGCAAATCAATCAGCCCCAGCATTTT.